This T cell receptor (beta chain) was captured by sequencing in a study of cytomegalovirus exposure and HLA in healthy donors. Study details: Out of 150 million to 200 million T cells, an earlier analysis found about 100 million unique TCR beta sequences in total. Findings and limits, study-wide: An analysis done earlier found most TCR beta V segments productive about 90% or about 30% of the time.

The CDR3 loop spans 14 amino acids. CDR1 is MNHEY and CDR2 is SMNVEV in the germline V gene (reference sequence). V was shortened by 4 bases and J by 4 bases, with 11 bases between the two germline ends. The PCR contained 60 Vbeta and 13 Jbeta primers. The table came from immunoSEQ multiplex PCR; TCRdb's copy has only in-frame clones and leaves some out. Of about 140,000 clones listed, roughly 72% are singletons. Concerning this clone itself: What it binds is not known.

The sequence came from a man aged 40-49 years in good health and CMV-seronegative. The material sequenced was PBMCs. The rearrangement joins TRBV27 to TRBJ1-5, with D hard to call. The CDR3, as DNA: TGTGCCAGCAGTTACGACCCGGGTAATCAGCCCCAGCATTTT. Residues: CASSYDPGNQPQHF.